This entry concerns a single TCR beta chain. Its antigen is undetermined. TCRdb's table, derived via immunoSEQ multiplex PCR, lists solely in-frame clones and lacks some. The top ten hold more than 0.1% of the sample, which has over 100,000 clones, roughly 93% seen once. These data originate in a study of graft-versus-host responses after intestinal transplantation. Study-level background: Transplants were multivisceral, liver-intestinal, or isolated intestinal. Anti-thymocyte globulin was used for induction in all recipients, who then took tacrolimus and steroids for about three years. Study-wide points: Individuals carrying graft-donor T cell macrochimerism showed high graft-versus-host to host-versus-graft clonal ratios in allografts.

The CDR3 has 13 amino acids. Per germline, CDR1 GTSNPN and CDR2 SVGIG (reference sequence). Trimming shortened V by 1 base and J by 5 bases, and 12 bases separated the two germline ends. This sequence originates from a human donor who received an intestinal transplant. V and J are TRBV30 and TRBJ2-7; tentatively, D is TRBD1 or TRBD2 (6 bases each). The input for sequencing was unstimulated CD4+ T cells sorted from spleen or lymph node cells, taken before intestinal transplant. The CDR3 DNA follows: TGTGCCTGGAGTGACGGGGGCTGGGACGAGCAGTACTTC. Translating it yields CAWSDGGWDEQYF.